This T cell receptor (beta chain) was recovered during a study of CD8 T cells in ankylosing spondylitis. In its sample, this clonotype was seen many times. The target antigen is unknown. The study's findings and limits: Past research had described some motif variants in reactive arthritis synovial fluid and blood. Disease-linked clones proved CD8+ and comparatively uncommon in peripheral blood.

Library preparation for TCR beta used quantitative 5'-RACE with molecular barcodes. MiXCR, applied by TCRdb to the 5' RACE reads, yields one record per CDR3 protein. The sample holds about 240,000 distinct CDR3 sequences, around 11% seen once. The germline V gene has CDR1 LGHNA and CDR2 YNFKEQ. Trimming took 0 bases from V and 7 from J; bases not matched to a gene: 9. This CDR3 contains 17 residues. The receptor was derived from a male donor with ankylosing spondylitis or in good health (not recorded which). The V and J genes are TRBV4-2 and TRBJ2-3; 11 bases line up with TRBD2. The sample comprised blood, either unsorted or a sorted T cell fraction (not recorded which). DNA of the CDR3: TGTGCCAGCAGCCAAGAATCCGGGACTAGCGGAGTGTATACGCAGTATTTT. Its translation: CASSQESGTSGVYTQYF.